The 13 T cell receptor beta chains given below trace back to one sample, sequenced in a study of blood T cells in healthy people across ages. A J-beta primer mix and a sample-barcoded 5' primer were used in a second PCR of roughly 7 to 12 cycles. TCRdb reprocessed the 5' RACE reads with MiXCR, giving one entry per CDR3 protein. The table records 550,000 to 750,000 distinct CDR3 sequences, around 21% of them present only once. The sample consisted of blood. These receptors all come from a man between 70 and 80 years old in good health.

J is TRBJ2-7 and V is TRBV7-2; D may be TRBD1 (5 bases). Trimming stripped 1 base from V and 2 bases from J, with 9 bases between. Germline CDR1 reads SGHTA; CDR2 reads FQGNSA. The CDR3 length is 14 residues. The CDR3 spells CASSLVRGTYEQYF. DNA for the CDR3: TGTGCCAGCAGCTTAGTTAGGGGCACCTACGAGCAGTACTTC.

This clonotype was detected a few times. The rearrangement uses TRBV2 and TRBJ1-5, with D perhaps TRBD1 (5 bases). V was clipped by 8 bases and J by 0 bases, with 17 bases between them. Germline-derived CDR1 and CDR2 are SNHLY and FYNNEI. The CDR3 covers 16 residues. CDR3 coding DNA: TGTGCCAGCGGCCAGGGTGGGGATTATAGCAATCAGCCCCAGCATTTT. This translates into CASGQGGDYSNQPQHF.

This clonotype was detected a few times. The DNA of the CDR3 is TGTGCCAGCAGCTATGTTGAGGGGAAAGAGACCCAGTACTTC. It translates to CASSYVEGKETQYF. This chain joins TRBV7-6 and TRBJ2-5; the D gene could be TRBD1 or TRBD2 (5 bases each). Deletions cut 4 bases from V and 3 bases from J, with 12 bases between. This CDR3 comprises 14 residues. Germline values: CDR1 SGHVS, CDR2 FNYEAQ. The full variable domain, with the rest looked up from reference TRBV7-6 and TRBJ2-5, is GAGVSQSPRYKVTKRGQDVALRCDPISGHVSLYWYRQALGQGPEFLTYFNYEAQQDKSGLPNDRFSAERPEGSISTLTIQRTEQRDSAMYRCASSYVEGKETQYFGPGTRLLVL.

This clonotype has just a few counts. The chain is built from TRBV19 and TRBJ1-5, with D hard to call. This CDR3 has 14 amino acids. V lost 6 bases and J lost 6, with 15 bases in between. Germline V gene lookup returns CDR1 LNHDA and CDR2 SQIVND (reference sequence). CDR3 in DNA: TGTGCCAGTAGCAGCCGGAAGCGCAGTCAGCCCCAGCATTTT. Translation: CASSSRKRSQPQHF.

This clonotype was seen a few times. The chain combines TRBV6-1 with TRBJ2-5, with 13 positions matching TRBD2. Germline lookup yields CDR1 MNHNS and CDR2 SASEGT. The CDR3 sequence is 17 residues long. V was clipped by 3 bases and J by 5 bases; unmatched bases: 9. The CDR3 protein is CASSEGLAGRAKETQYF. The CDR3 coding sequence is TGTGCCAGCAGTGAGGGACTAGCGGGACGGGCCAAGGAGACCCAGTACTTC.

The V call is TRBV20-1, the J call TRBJ2-1; 7 positions agree with TRBD2. Germline V lookup: CDR1 DFQATT, CDR2 SNEGSKA (reference sequence). Trimming removed 6 bases from V and 6 bases from J; junction bases left unmatched: 11. CDR3 length: 14 residues. The CDR3 DNA reads TGCAGTGCCTGGACTAGTGGGAGTTCCAATGAGCAGTTCTTC. As protein: CSAWTSGSSNEQFF.

This clonotype was seen more than once but under ten times. The chain links TRBV10-3 to TRBJ2-7, with a possible D match to TRBD1 (5 bases). Trimming stripped 5 bases from V and 5 bases from J, with 7 bases between. Germline lookup yields CDR1 ENHRY and CDR2 SYGVKD. This CDR3 comprises 11 residues. The CDR3 here is CAISPGNEQYF. For the CDR3, the DNA is TGTGCCATCAGTCCAGGGAACGAGCAGTACTTC.

The rearrangement uses TRBV29-1 and TRBJ2-1; the match to TRBD1 covers 10 bases. The CDR3 spans 12 residues. Germline CDR1 is SQVTM and CDR2 is ANQGSEA. The ends lost 6 bases at V and 8 bases at J; junction bases unmatched: 4. CDR3 in amino acids: CSVTTGGYEQFF. The CDR3, as DNA: TGCAGCGTCACGACAGGGGGCTATGAGCAGTTCTTC.

This chain links TRBV12-3 or TRBV12-4 with TRBJ2-2; the D gene is possibly TRBD2 (6 bases). The CDR3 loop spans 14 amino acids. Between the trimmed V and J ends, which lost 7 bases and 2 bases, there was a span of 11 bases. The CDR3 here is CASTMGLNTGELFF. The CDR3 DNA reads as TGTGCCAGCACAATGGGACTTAACACCGGGGAGCTGTTTTTT.

The chain joins TRBV18 to TRBJ1-4; D is unresolved. CDR1 and CDR2 (germline): KGHSH, LQKENI. Trimming took off 0 bases at V and 3 bases at J, with 11 bases between the two ends. The CDR3 runs 16 residues. The CDR3 loop reads CASSPPNGNSNEKLFF. CDR3 nucleotide sequence: TGTGCCAGCTCACCACCGAACGGCAACTCTAATGAAAAACTGTTTTTT.

Only a few counts were recorded for this clonotype. The rearrangement joins TRBV9 to TRBJ1-5; D ambiguous. CDR1 is SGDLS and CDR2 is YYNGEE in the germline V gene. V lost 3 bases and J lost 0, with 10 bases in between. CDR3 length: 15 amino acids. The CDR3 protein is CASSAIDYSNQPQHF. For the CDR3, the DNA is TGTGCCAGCAGCGCGATTGACTATAGCAATCAGCCCCAGCATTTT.

The genes are TRBV28 and TRBJ2-7; D not certain. The V gene lost 8 bases and the J gene lost 0 bases, with 8 bases spanning the gap. Germline V gene data show CDR1 as MDHEN and CDR2 as SYDVKM. The CDR3 loop spans 12 amino acids. The CDR3 nucleotides are TGTGCCAGCGAGACGGACTCCTACGAGCAGTACTTC. Its translation is CASETDSYEQYF.

V usage is TRBV20-1 and J usage is TRBJ2-7; no clear D gene. Trimming left V 6 bases short and J 3 bases short, with 12 bases between. The CDR3 has 12 amino acids. Germline V gene sequence: CDR1 DFQATT, CDR2 SNEGSKA (reference sequence). The CDR3 nucleotides are TGCAGTGCCACTCCGCCGGGCTACGAGCAGTACTTC. It translates to CSATPPGYEQYF.